This T cell receptor beta chain was captured in a study of Ad26.COV2.S vaccination and SARS-CoV-2 variants. Germline CDR1 is MGHRA and CDR2 is YSYEKL. There are 16 residues in the CDR3. V was clipped by 1 base and J by 4 bases, with 14 bases between them. Specified treatment: around 19 received Ad26.COV2.S at low or high dose, single or two shots; about five received placebo; per-sample allocation not given. Following the first vaccine or placebo injection, samples were taken on day 63. Donation was by an adult aged 18-55 years who was in Boston. Study results and limitations: Vaccinees displayed broader spike-specific TCR repertoires than placebo recipients.

Comments on this clone: Its cognate antigen is unknown.

This table comes from immunoSEQ multiplex PCR, and its TCRdb copy is limited to in-frame clones, with some not included. The sample has roughly 700,000 clones, roughly 90% seen once. This TCR was recovered from a person aged 18-65 years who received the Ad26.COV2.S COVID-19 vaccine or a placebo. The sample in question was peripheral blood, obtained in a trial of Ad26.COV2.S vaccine versus placebo. The chain links TRBV4-1 to TRBJ2-1, with D perhaps TRBD1 (6 bases). The CDR3 bases are TGCGCCAGCAGCCAAGTCCCGCTCGGACAGTACAATGAGCAGTTCTTC. Translation: CASSQVPLGQYNEQFF.